These 22 T cell receptor beta chains share one sample of origin, sequenced in a study of regulatory T cells in long-lasting Graves disease. Sequencing libraries for TCR beta were prepared with iRepertoire HTBI primers and Arm-PCR of CDR3 regions. MiXCR was run by TCRdb on the multiplex PCR reads, yielding one entry per CDR3 protein. The repertoire holds 400,000 to 500,000 distinct CDR3 sequences, with around 21% as singletons. As to time point: persistent/refractory GD, antithyroid drugs over 5 years with positive TRAb. There was RNA extracted from PBMCs, and the TCR library was made from it. This specimen consisted of peripheral blood mononuclear cells (PBMCs), obtained when the disease was refractory, from a patient treated with antithyroid drugs. These receptors all come from a female donor with Graves disease.

In its sample, this clonotype was seen once. The chain has TRBV4-2 and TRBJ1-5; D uncertain. This CDR3 is 15 amino acids long. The germline V and J ends were trimmed by 0 bases and 0 bases, with 6 bases remaining between them. Per the germline V gene, CDR1 is LGHNA and CDR2 is YNFKEQ. CDR3 sequence: CASSQESPSNQPQHF. The CDR3 DNA sequence: TGTGCCAGCAGCCAAGAGTCCCCTAGCAATCAGCCCCAGCATTTT.

The chain couples TRBV6-1 to TRBJ1-6; D might be TRBD1 (6 bases). V was pared by 10 bases and J by 7 bases, with 17 bases between. The CDR3 has 14 residues. Germline CDR1 reads MNHNS; CDR2 reads SASEGT. CDR3 in amino acids: CATMTGGANSPLHF. For the CDR3, the DNA is TGTGCCACCATGACAGGAGGCGCGAATTCACCCCTCCACTTT.

This clonotype was detected many times. The chain recombines TRBV27 with TRBJ1-2; the D gene is possibly TRBD1 (6 bases). Trimming took off 6 bases at V and 5 bases at J, with 19 bases between the two ends. CDR1 MNHEY and CDR2 SMNVEV come from the germline V gene (reference sequence). This CDR3 region has 15 residues. CDR3 region: CASRRTRDRSYGYTF. CDR3 DNA: TGTGCCAGCAGGCGAACCAGAGACAGGAGTTATGGCTACACCTTC.

The chain employs TRBV25-1 and TRBJ2-7, with a weak D call TRBD2 (6 bases). The V gene lost 3 bases and the J gene lost 2 bases, with 14 bases spanning the gap. Per germline, CDR1 MGHDK and CDR2 SYGVNS. The CDR3 is made up of 15 amino acids. The CDR3 reads CASSDGTSDTYEQYF. CDR3 nucleotide sequence: TGTGCCAGCAGTGACGGGACTTCGGACACCTACGAGCAGTACTTC.

This clonotype was seen a handful of times. The chain employs TRBV29-1 and TRBJ2-2, with 7 bases lining up with TRBD2. The CDR3 covers 13 residues. The germline V gene encodes CDR1 SQVTM and CDR2 ANQGSEA. V was pared by 6 bases and J by 5 bases, with 6 bases of the junction left unmatched. CDR3 protein: CSVAREGTGELFF. Written as DNA, the CDR3 is TGCAGCGTCGCCAGGGAGGGGACCGGGGAGCTGTTTTTT.

This clonotype was observed a handful of times. V and J are TRBV27 and TRBJ1-6; weak D call: TRBD1 (6 bases). This CDR3 is 14 amino acids long. V lost 7 bases and J 13 bases, leaving 20 bases between the germline ends. CDR1 and CDR2 from the germline V gene are MNHEY and SMNVEV (reference sequence). The CDR3 protein is CASTLLGGPSPLHF. The CDR3 nucleotides read TGTGCCAGCACCCTCCTGGGGGGCCCTTCCCCCCTCCACTTT.

At least ten counts were recorded for this clonotype. The rearrangement links TRBV20-1 to TRBJ1-2, with 10 bases matching TRBD1. Germline CDR1 reads DFQATT; CDR2 reads SNEGSKA (reference sequence). CDR3 length equals 15 residues. V lost 4 bases to trimming and J lost 4 bases; unmatched junction nucleotides: 9. The chain's CDR3 is CSAKPLTGGTYGYTF. The CDR3 coding sequence is TGCAGTGCTAAGCCCCTGACAGGGGGCACCTATGGCTACACCTTC.

This rearrangement joins TRBV9 to TRBJ1-3; weak D call: TRBD1 (5 bases). Trimming stripped 3 bases from V and 2 bases from J, with 12 bases between. The CDR3 contains 15 residues. Germline CDR1 reads SGDLS; CDR2 reads YYNGEE. CDR3 residues: CASSALPGAGNTIYF. The CDR3 DNA sequence: TGTGCCAGCAGCGCGCTCCCGGGGGCTGGAAACACCATATATTTT.

This clonotype came up many times. The J gene is TRBJ2-5, the V gene TRBV10-3; tentatively, D is TRBD2 (6 bases). CDR3 size: 11 residues. The V end was cut by 10 bases, the J end by 5 bases, with 11 bases between. Germline CDR1 is ENHRY and CDR2 is SYGVKD. CDR3 protein: CATGGRETQYF. In DNA, the CDR3 is TGTGCCACCGGGGGTCGGGAGACCCAGTACTTC.

This clonotype was recorded a few times. The rearrangement joins TRBV28 to TRBJ2-5; 13 bases fit TRBD2. Germline V gene data show CDR1 as MDHEN and CDR2 as SYDVKM. The CDR3 is 18 residues long. V lost 4 bases, J lost 7 bases, and 15 bases stayed unmatched. The CDR3 region has the DNA TGTGCCAGCAGTTCTGGACTAGCGGGAGCAAATTTTTTGGGGACCCAGTACTTC. The encoded protein is CASSSGLAGANFLGTQYF.

This chain connects TRBV5-1 to TRBJ1-5; unclear D gene. The length of the CDR3 is 13 residues. Trimming pared 9 bases from V and 3 bases from J, leaving 13 bases between. CDR1 is SGHRS, CDR2 YFSETQ, per germline. CDR3 DNA sequence: TGCGCCAACAGTCGTCCCTTCAATCAGCCCCAGCATTTT. This codes for CANSRPFNQPQHF.

This clonotype was picked up one time. The V gene is TRBV4-1, the J gene TRBJ2-7, with D perhaps matching TRBD1 or TRBD2 (5 bases each). This CDR3 region has 15 residues. The germline CDR1 and CDR2 sequences are MGHRA and YSYEKL. V gave up 1 base and J gave up 3 bases, with 13 bases separating them. The CDR3: CASSQGEGTGYEQYF. The CDR3 DNA is TGCGCCAGCAGCCAAGGCGAGGGGACGGGCTACGAGCAGTACTTC.

The CDR3, as DNA: TGTGCCTGGAGTATTGATTCCTATAATTCACCCCTCCACTTT. Its protein is CAWSIDSYNSPLHF. The chain has TRBV30 and TRBJ1-6; D ambiguous. The CDR3 has 14 residues. Germline loops: CDR1 GTSNPN, CDR2 SVGIG (reference sequence). Deletions cut 2 bases from V and 1 base from J, with 6 bases between.

The V gene is TRBV7-6, the J gene TRBJ2-5; no firm D call. The CDR3 has 13 amino acids. Trimming pared 1 base from V and 5 bases from J, leaving 8 bases between. Germline lookup yields CDR1 SGHVS and CDR2 FNYEAQ. The CDR3 reads CASSLESGETQYF. CDR3 bases: TGTGCCAGCAGCTTAGAATCCGGGGAGACCCAGTACTTC.

This clonotype was detected a few times. The chain combines TRBV3-1 with TRBJ2-3; perhaps TRBD1 as D (5 bases). Germline lookup yields CDR1 LGHDT and CDR2 YNNKEL (reference sequence). This CDR3 is 18 amino acids long. Trimming removed 4 bases from V and 4 bases from J, with 24 bases in between. The CDR3 nucleotides read TGTGCCAGCAGCCTGCCTCGAGTCGACAGAAGAATCCCAGATACGCAGTATTTT. It encodes CASSLPRVDRRIPDTQYF.

This clonotype was recorded at least ten times. The rearrangement joins TRBV20-1 to TRBJ1-2; D is uncertain. Germline V lookup: CDR1 DFQATT, CDR2 SNEGSKA (reference sequence). V lost 3 bases and J 6 bases, leaving 17 bases between the germline ends. The CDR3 consists of 14 residues. In DNA form, the CDR3 reads TGCAGTGCTAGTGGGCCCCAAAGCAATGATGGCTACACCTTC. Protein product: CSASGPQSNDGYTF.

This rearrangement joins TRBV6-2 or TRBV6-3 to TRBJ2-5, with 8 bases fitting TRBD1. The CDR3 extends over 16 amino acids. The germline gives CDR1 MNHEY, CDR2 SVGEGT. Trimming cost V 5 bases and J 3 bases; bases outside gene matches: 11. CDR3 region: CASSPYQGAGEETQYF. CDR3 bases: TGTGCCAGCAGTCCTTACCAGGGGGCTGGTGAAGAGACCCAGTACTTC.

The CDR3 sequence: CASSQDEVGDYNSPLHF. CDR3 bases: TGCGCCAGCAGCCAAGATGAAGTCGGAGACTATAATTCACCCCTCCACTTT. The chain carries TRBV4-1 and TRBJ1-6, with unresolved D. Trimming shortened V by 0 bases and J by 3 bases, and 12 bases separated the two germline ends. The CDR3 runs to 17 residues. Germline CDR1 MGHRA, CDR2 YSYEKL.

This clonotype was seen ten or more times. The CDR3 loop is CSVENGQTQYF. CDR3 in DNA: TGCAGCGTTGAAAATGGACAGACCCAGTACTTC. The rearrangement joins TRBV29-1 to TRBJ2-5; unclear D gene. CDR1 is SQVTM and CDR2 is ANQGSEA in the germline V gene. The CDR3 is made up of 11 amino acids. V shed 2 bases and J shed 6 bases, with 7 bases lying between them.

V and J are TRBV5-5 and TRBJ2-7; TRBD1 or TRBD2 may be the D gene (5 bases each). V was clipped by 4 bases and J by 2 bases, with 16 bases between them. The germline gives CDR1 SGHKS, CDR2 YYEKEE (reference sequence). This CDR3 is built from 15 residues. CDR3 in amino acids: CASSTSPGHPYEQYF. The CDR3 coding sequence is TGTGCCAGCAGCACTTCTCCGGGGCATCCCTACGAGCAGTACTTC.

In nucleotides, the CDR3 is TGCGCCAGCAGCCCCACCGGGGACAGGGGCATATTACCCTATGGCTACACCTTC. Its protein product is CASSPTGDRGILPYGYTF. The rearrangement uses TRBV4-3 and TRBJ1-2; 10 positions match TRBD1. CDR1 and CDR2 (germline): LGHNA, YSLEER. The CDR3 totals 18 residues. J was trimmed by 4 bases and V by 4 bases; bases with no gene match: 15.

This clonotype has at least ten counts. The chain employs TRBV27 and TRBJ1-5; D unclear. This CDR3 comprises 12 residues. The V end lost 10 bases, the J end lost 2 bases, and 9 bases lay between the germline ends. The V gene's germline CDR1 is MNHEY and CDR2 SMNVEV (reference sequence). The CDR3: CATRTGNQPQHF. The DNA for the CDR3 is TGTGCCACCCGAACGGGCAATCAGCCCCAGCATTTT.